This T cell receptor (beta chain) was recovered during a study of cytomegalovirus exposure and HLA in healthy donors. Study-wide points: Later analysis suggested links between common viral pathogens and several top significant clusters. With later analysis, a missense DCLRE1C variant became linked to TCR beta V- and J-gene trimming.

13 Jbeta primers and 60 Vbeta primers were used for the PCR. Here immunoSEQ multiplex PCR was the method, and the copy in TCRdb shows in-frame clones only, minus some. The sample shows 270,000 or so clones, roughly 88% of them seen only once. The V gene end was trimmed by 4 bases and the J gene end by 8 bases; junction bases not matched to a gene: 3. The length of the CDR3 is 12 residues. Germline V gene sequence: CDR1 SGHKS, CDR2 YYEKEE (reference sequence). Details on this clone: The antigen remains unidentified.

The genes are TRBV5-5 and TRBJ1-2; 9 bases are a match to TRBD1. This receptor was identified in a man between 40 and 49 years old in good health and CMV-seropositive. Sequencing used PBMCs. The DNA for the CDR3 is TGTGCCAGCAGCGGGACAGGGAACGGCTACACCTTC. Translated, it gives CASSGTGNGYTF.